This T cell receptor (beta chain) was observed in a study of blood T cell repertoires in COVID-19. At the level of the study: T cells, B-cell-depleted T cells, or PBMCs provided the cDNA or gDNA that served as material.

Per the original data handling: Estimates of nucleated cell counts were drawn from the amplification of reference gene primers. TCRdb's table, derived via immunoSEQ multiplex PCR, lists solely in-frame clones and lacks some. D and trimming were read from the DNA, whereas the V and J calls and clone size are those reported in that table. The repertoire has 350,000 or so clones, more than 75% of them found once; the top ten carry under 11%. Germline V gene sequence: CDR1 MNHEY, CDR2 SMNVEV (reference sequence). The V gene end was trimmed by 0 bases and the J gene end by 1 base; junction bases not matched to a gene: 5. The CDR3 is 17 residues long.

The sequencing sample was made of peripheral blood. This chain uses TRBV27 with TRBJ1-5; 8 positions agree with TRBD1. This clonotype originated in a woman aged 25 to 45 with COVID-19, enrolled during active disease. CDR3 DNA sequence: TGTGCCAGCAGTTTATCGATAGGACAGGGCAGCAATCAGCCCCAGCATTTT. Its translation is CASSLSIGQGSNQPQHF.